A selection of T cell receptor beta chains follows, all from one sample in a study of T cell repertoires in cytomegalovirus infection. TCRdb processed the reads anew with MiXCR; each CDR3 protein has one entry. The sample carries tens of thousands of distinct CDR3 sequences, just under 4% recorded once. Sequencing was performed on PBMCs. These receptors were taken from a human donor in good health (CMV status not recorded). Some clones in this sample may be carry-over from other donors' samples. Each CDR3 is given with its conserved first and last residue. A D gene is named only where the DNA matches it firmly. Rows may omit the clone size; those that give it use once, few, many or a size class.

abundance	v_gene	d_gene	j_gene	CDR3nt	CDR3aa
-	TRBV19	TRBD2	TRBJ2-1	TGTGCCAGTATCGGGACTAGCGGGAGGGCCAGAAATGAGCAGTTCTTC	CASIGTSGRARNEQFF
many	TRBV7-2	-	TRBJ2-5	TGTGCCAGCAGCTTACGCGGCTCCACAGGGTTAGGGACCCAGTACTTC	CASSLRGSTGLGTQYF
many	TRBV5-6	TRBD1	TRBJ2-5	TGTGCCAGCAGCTTAGACAGAGGGGGCGAGACCCAGTACTTC	CASSLDRGGETQYF
-	TRBV9	-	TRBJ2-1	TGTGCCAGCAGCGTAGACAGGTTCTCCTACAATGAGCAGTTCTTC	CASSVDRFSYNEQFF
many	TRBV6-6	-	TRBJ1-5	TGTGCCAGCACCAGGGTGGGGCAGCCCCAGCATTTT	CASTRVGQPQHF
many	TRBV7-8	TRBD2	TRBJ2-2	TGTGCCAGCAGCCTTAGCGGGAGCCCCAACACCGGGGAGCTGTTTTTT	CASSLSGSPNTGELFF
many	TRBV20-1	-	TRBJ2-7	TGCAGTGCTAACCCCGGGAGTACCTACGAGCAGTACTTC	CSANPGSTYEQYF
many	TRBV28	TRBD2	TRBJ2-1	TGTGCCACCGCTCGGATCGCGCTAGCGGGAGCGGCCAATGAGCAGTTCTTC	CATARIALAGAANEQFF
-	TRBV10-3	-	TRBJ2-3	TGTGCCATCAGTGAGTCGGATAGCCCCACAGATACGCAGTATTTT	CAISESDSPTDTQYF
many	TRBV7-8	-	TRBJ1-5	TGTGCCAGCAGCTTAGTGGGCGGAAGCAATCAGCCCCAGCATTTT	CASSLVGGSNQPQHF
many	TRBV7-8	TRBD2	TRBJ2-3	TGTGCCAGCAGCTTATATGCGGGAGGGGGGGATACGCAGTATTTT	CASSLYAGGGDTQYF
many	TRBV28	-	TRBJ2-7	TGTGCCAGCATAGGCGGCCCCTACGAGCAGTACTTC	CASIGGPYEQYF
few	TRBV7-8	-	TRBJ2-5	TGTGCCAGCAGCGGCCGTGGCCAAGAGACCCAGTACTTC	CASSGRGQETQYF
many	TRBV6-6	TRBD1	TRBJ2-2	TGTGCCAGCAACCCGGGACAGGGGAGAACCGGGGAGCTGTTTTTT	CASNPGQGRTGELFF
-	TRBV7-9	-	TRBJ1-1	TGTGCCAGCAGCTTAGAGGGATGGGTGGCTGAAGCTTTCTTT	CASSLEGWVAEAFF
many	TRBV28	-	TRBJ2-4	TGTGCCAGCAGTTTTCACGTAGCCAAAAACATTCAGTACTTC	CASSFHVAKNIQYF
many	TRBV11-3	-	TRBJ2-5	TGTGCCAGCAGCTTAGGGGGAAACGGGAACCAAGAGACCCAGTACTTC	CASSLGGNGNQETQYF
many	TRBV2	-	TRBJ1-5	TGTGCCAGCAGTTTGAGTTTTACCAATCAGCCCCAGCATTTT	CASSLSFTNQPQHF
many	TRBV11-2	TRBD1	TRBJ1-3	TGTGCCAGCAGCTTACCATCGCGCGGACAGGGACTGCGGAACACCATATATTTT	CASSLPSRGQGLRNTIYF
many	TRBV10-3	-	TRBJ1-1	TGTGCCATCAGGGACCAGGGGAACTCTGAAGCTTTCTTT	CAIRDQGNSEAFF
many	TRBV7-2	TRBD1	TRBJ1-5	TGTGCCAGCAGCCCGGGACAGGGAAACAATCAGCCCCAGCATTTT	CASSPGQGNNQPQHF
many	TRBV6-5	-	TRBJ1-3	TGTGCCAGCAAAACCACCGCAGGGTCGGAAAACACCATATATTTT	CASKTTAGSENTIYF
many	TRBV4-1	-	TRBJ2-7	TGCGCCAGCAGCCCAAGCGGAACTGGGGAGCAGTACTTC	CASSPSGTGEQYF
-	TRBV7-2	-	TRBJ2-1	TGTGCCAGCAGCTTAGTCAGCTACAATGAGCAGTTCTTC	CASSLVSYNEQFF
many	TRBV20-1	-	TRBJ1-5	TGCAGTGCTAGAGGAGACAGCGATGTTAGCAATCAGCCCCAGCATTTT	CSARGDSDVSNQPQHF
many	TRBV7-2	-	TRBJ2-1	TGTGCCAGCAGGGTTGACAGCCTTGGGAATGAGCAGTTCTTC	CASRVDSLGNEQFF
many	TRBV2	-	TRBJ1-6	TGTGCCAGCAGACCACAGGGTTATTCACCCCTCCACTTT	CASRPQGYSPLHF
many	TRBV7-2	TRBD2	TRBJ2-3	TGTGCCAGCAGCTTCATAGCGGGGGCGGGAGATACGCAGTATTTT	CASSFIAGAGDTQYF
many	TRBV7-9	-	TRBJ2-7	TGTGCCAGCAGCTTAGATTGGGGCGAGCAGTACTTC	CASSLDWGEQYF
many	TRBV7-2	-	TRBJ2-1	TGTGCCAGCAGCTTAAGGGACTATGAGCAGTTCTTC	CASSLRDYEQFF
many	TRBV28	TRBD1	TRBJ1-5	TGTGCCAGCATCACAGGGGGCGCCGGGCAGCCCCAGCATTTT	CASITGGAGQPQHF
many	TRBV7-9	-	TRBJ1-4	TGTGCCAGCAGCGAAATAACGGAAAAACTGTTTTTT	CASSEITEKLFF
many	TRBV19	-	TRBJ2-3	TGTGCCAGTAGCTACGGGGGCGCCGGCTATACGCAGTATTTT	CASSYGGAGYTQYF
many	TRBV7-8	-	TRBJ2-1	TGTGCCAGCAGCCCCCGGGAACAGGGTTGGGCCTACAATGAGCAGTTCTTC	CASSPREQGWAYNEQFF
many	TRBV7-2	-	TRBJ2-7	TGTGCCAGCAGCTTATATCAGGGAAACTACGAGCAGTACTTC	CASSLYQGNYEQYF
many	TRBV12-3/TRBV12-4	TRBD1	TRBJ2-1	TGTGCCAGCAGTGAACGACAGGGCTCAAGCAATGAGCAGTTCTTC	CASSERQGSSNEQFF
many	TRBV7-4	-	TRBJ2-7	TGTGCCAGCAGCTTAGGAGGTTTTTCGTCCTACGAGCAGTACTTC	CASSLGGFSSYEQYF
many	TRBV7-2	TRBD2	TRBJ2-5	TGTGCCAGCAGCGAAGGACTAGCGGGGGGGCGAGAGACCCAGTACTTC	CASSEGLAGGRETQYF
many	TRBV7-2	TRBD1	TRBJ1-1	TGTGCCAGCAGCTTTGCCCGGGACAGGATTACAAAAAATAATTTTGAAGCTTTCTTT	CASSFARDRITKNNFEAFF
many	TRBV7-2	-	TRBJ2-2	TGTGCCAGCAGCTTAGTAGGGTCTCCGAACACCGGGGAGCTGTTTTTT	CASSLVGSPNTGELFF
many	TRBV20-1	TRBD2	TRBJ2-1	TGCAGTGTAGCTAGCGGGGGGGCGAATGAGCAGTTCTTC	CSVASGGANEQFF
many	TRBV7-9	-	TRBJ2-6	TGTGCCACCCTCGCCTACTCTGGGGCCAACGTCCTGACTTTC	CATLAYSGANVLTF